This T cell receptor beta chain comes out of a study of tumor T cells in aggressive B-cell lymphoma. The data were produced by immunoSEQ multiplex PCR, yet TCRdb's version contains in-frame clones alone and is incomplete. This table holds about 2,900 clones, 80% to 90% found once. CDR1 and CDR2 from the germline V gene are ENHRY and SYGVKD. This CDR3 region has 13 residues. V was clipped by 11 bases and J by 2 bases, with 15 bases between them. This chain joins TRBV10-3 and TRBJ1-1, with D perhaps matching TRBD1 (6 bases). This receptor was taken from an adult with diffuse large B cell lymphoma. Sequenced input: tumor tissue. The CDR3 loop is CAARPGDNTEAFF. Here the CDR3 DNA reads TGTGCCGCCAGACCAGGGGATAACACTGAAGCTTTCTTT.